Below, 27 T cell receptor beta chains from the same sample are listed, as sequenced in a study of beta chain features in type 1 diabetes. Reverse transcribing all isolated RNA meant expressed TCRB transcripts were sequenced. Some clones are missing from TCRdb's copy, which holds only in-frame ones; the method was immunoSEQ multiplex PCR. The profile shows about 150,000 clones, approximately 12% of them singletons. The sample taken for sequencing was central memory CD4+ T cells from blood. Source of these receptors: a man younger than 30 in good health.

V and J are TRBV28 and TRBJ1-5, with D uncertain. Germline V gene data show CDR1 as MDHEN and CDR2 as SYDVKM. The CDR3 sequence is 13 residues long. V was pared by 4 bases and J by 0 bases, with 4 bases between. The CDR3 nucleotides read TGTGCCAGCAGTTGGGGTAGCAATCAGCCCCAGCATTTT. Protein sequence: CASSWGSNQPQHF.

The V and J genes are TRBV30 and TRBJ1-1, with D perhaps TRBD1 (5 bases). Trimming pared 1 base from V and 0 bases from J, leaving 12 bases between. The CDR3 contains 15 residues. Looked up from germline, CDR1 is GTSNPN and CDR2 is SVGIG (reference sequence). The CDR3 nucleotides read TGTGCCTGGAGTGCCTGGGGACTGATGAACACTGAAGCTTTCTTT. Translating gives CAWSAWGLMNTEAFF.

This rearrangement joins TRBV4-3 to TRBJ1-1, with D unresolved. Trimming removed 0 bases at V and 4 bases at J, with 18 bases between. Germline V gene sequence: CDR1 LGHNA, CDR2 YSLEER. This CDR3 is 17 amino acids long. CDR3 in amino acids: CASSQDEVARDRTEAFF. CDR3 coding DNA: TGCGCCAGCAGCCAAGATGAGGTAGCGAGGGATCGCACTGAAGCTTTCTTT.

A few counts support this clone. In DNA form, the CDR3 reads TGTGCCACTGGCACCGCGGGCAGTTCCTACGAGCAGTACTTC. It specifies CATGTAGSSYEQYF. The genes are TRBV7-2 and TRBJ2-7; D might be TRBD2 (5 bases). The V end was cut by 10 bases, the J end by 1 base, with 17 bases between. CDR3 length equals 14 residues. Germline-derived CDR1 and CDR2 are SGHTA and FQGNSA. Supplemented by reference TRBV7-2 and TRBJ2-7, the full variable domain reads GAGVSQSPSNKVTEKGKDVELRCDPISGHTALYWYRQSLGQGLEFLIYFQGNSAPDKSGLPSDRFSAERTGGSVSTLTIQRTQQEDSAVYLCATGTAGSSYEQYFGPGTRLTVT.

The chain has TRBV10-3 and TRBJ2-3; 8 bases map to TRBD1. Germline V gene sequence: CDR1 ENHRY, CDR2 SYGVKD. The CDR3 spans 13 residues. After removal of 8 bases from V and 1 base from J, the junction contained 2 bases not matched to a gene. The CDR3 nucleotides read TGTGCCATCCTGGGACAGGGCACAGATACGCAGTATTTT. Protein product: CAILGQGTDTQYF.

The chain carries TRBV14 and TRBJ2-3; D call uncertain. V shed 4 bases and J shed 2 bases, with 13 bases lying between them. Germline-derived CDR1 and CDR2 are SGHDN and FVKESK. This CDR3 is 15 amino acids long. This CDR3 is CASSPEFRNTDTQYF. In DNA form, the CDR3 reads TGTGCCAGCAGCCCCGAGTTTAGGAACACAGATACGCAGTATTTT.

There are a few counts of this clone. The chain couples TRBV4-1 to TRBJ1-1; D uncertain. This CDR3 comprises 14 residues. Deletions cut 0 bases from V and 6 bases from J, with 11 bases between. CDR1 MGHRA and CDR2 YSYEKL come from the germline V gene. The CDR3 spells CASSQDRDLAEAFF. The CDR3 DNA reads as TGCGCCAGCAGCCAAGATAGGGATTTGGCTGAAGCTTTCTTT.

There are a few counts of this clone. The chain combines TRBV7-3 with TRBJ1-3, with unresolved D. The V and J ends lost 2 bases and 0 bases respectively, with 11 bases between them. CDR1 and CDR2 from the germline V gene are SGHTA and FQGTGA. The CDR3 is 16 amino acids. Here the CDR3 DNA reads TGTGCCAGCAGCTTATACCCCTCAGGCTCTGGAAACACCATATATTTT. The encoded protein is CASSLYPSGSGNTIYF.

V gene TRBV15 combines with J gene TRBJ2-5; D is ambiguous. Germline values: CDR1 LNHNV, CDR2 YYDKDF (reference sequence). V gave up 0 bases and J gave up 6 bases, with 5 bases separating them. The CDR3 extends over 12 amino acids. As DNA, the CDR3 is TGTGCCACCAGCAGAGATCGGCAGACCCAGTACTTC. This codes for CATSRDRQTQYF. The entire variable domain, with the rest obtained from reference TRBV15 and TRBJ2-5, is as follows: DAMVIQNPRYQVTQFGKPVTLSCSQTLNHNVMYWYQQKSSQAPKLLFHYYDKDFNNEADTPDNFQSRRPNTSFCFLDIRSPGLGDTAMYLCATSRDRQTQYFGPGTRLLVL.

This chain links TRBV4-1 with TRBJ2-3; no firm D call. The CDR3 consists of 12 residues. The germline V gene has CDR1 MGHRA and CDR2 YSYEKL. The V gene lost 0 bases and the J gene lost 6 bases, with 4 bases spanning the gap. The CDR3 loop is CASSQEGDTQYF. The CDR3 nucleotides are TGCGCCAGCAGCCAAGAAGGGGATACGCAGTATTTT.

This clone was seen many times. V gene TRBV5-1 combines with J gene TRBJ2-7; D call uncertain. Trimming pared 0 bases from V and 0 bases from J, leaving 16 bases between. The germline gives CDR1 SGHRS, CDR2 YFSETQ. This CDR3 spans 17 amino acids. CDR3 region: CASSLAGPTSHSYEQYF. The CDR3 DNA is TGCGCCAGCAGCTTGGCGGGCCCCACTTCCCACTCCTACGAGCAGTACTTC.

This clone was seen only a few times. The chain employs TRBV29-1 and TRBJ2-5; a possible D gene is TRBD2 (6 bases). The CDR3 totals 14 residues. V lost 4 bases to trimming and J lost 1 base, with 13 bases between them. Germline CDR1 is SQVTM and CDR2 is ANQGSEA. The CDR3 protein is CSVVVLLAQETQYF. CDR3 bases: TGCAGCGTTGTGGTGTTACTAGCCCAAGAGACCCAGTACTTC.

The V call is TRBV29-1, the J call TRBJ2-2; 7 nucleotides agree with TRBD1. There are 14 residues in the CDR3. CDR1 and CDR2 (germline): SQVTM, ANQGSEA. V gave up 7 bases and J gave up 3 bases; unmatched junction bases: 8. The CDR3 nucleotides read TGCAGCGCCTTGACAGGGTTTGACACCGGGGAGCTGTTTTTT. It codes for CSALTGFDTGELFF.

The gene calls are TRBV4-2 and TRBJ2-5; tentatively, D is TRBD1 (5 bases). Trimming pared 0 bases from V and 7 bases from J, leaving 12 bases between. The CDR3 has 14 residues. Germline assignment: CDR1 LGHNA and CDR2 YNFKEQ. CDR3 DNA: TGTGCCAGCAGCCAAGACTGGGGCCAGGGGACCCAGTACTTC. This gives the protein CASSQDWGQGTQYF.

The sample holds a few counts of this clone. V is TRBV7-2 and J is TRBJ2-3; D unclear. V shed 4 bases and J shed 3 bases, with 17 bases lying between them. This CDR3 is built from 16 residues. Per germline, CDR1 SGHTA and CDR2 FQGNSA. In DNA, the CDR3 is TGTGCCAGCAGCTCCCAGTTCAGCCGAGGAACAGATACGCAGTATTTT. Its protein product is CASSSQFSRGTDTQYF.

This clone has a handful of counts. The CDR3 reads CASKYGLASAGANVLTF. CDR3 DNA sequence: TGTGCCAGCAAGTATGGCCTAGCTTCGGCCGGGGCCAACGTCCTGACTTTC. The genes are TRBV11-2 and TRBJ2-6, with D possibly TRBD2 on 5 matching bases. This CDR3 is 17 amino acids long. CDR1 is SGHAT and CDR2 is FQNNGV in the germline V gene. V was trimmed by 7 bases and J by 4 bases, leaving 20 bases between them.

There are a few counts of this clone. The chain recombines TRBV5-6 with TRBJ2-7, with a weak D call TRBD2 (5 bases). CDR1 is SGHDT and CDR2 is YYEEEE in the germline V gene. There are 14 residues in the CDR3. V lost 2 bases to trimming and J lost 5 bases, with 14 bases between them. CDR3 in amino acids: CASSFDYRQHEQYF. The CDR3 DNA is TGTGCCAGCAGCTTCGACTACCGTCAACACGAGCAGTACTTC.

This clone turned up a few times. V and J are TRBV29-1 and TRBJ1-3; D call uncertain. The germline V gene encodes CDR1 SQVTM and CDR2 ANQGSEA. This CDR3 has 12 amino acids. V was shortened by 6 bases and J by 0 bases, with 6 bases between the two germline ends. CDR3 sequence: CSVGISGNTIYF. The CDR3 nucleotides read TGCAGCGTCGGTATCTCTGGAAACACCATATATTTT.

This chain joins TRBV7-8 and TRBJ1-4, with 9 bases aligning to TRBD1. This CDR3 has 16 amino acids. CDR1 and CDR2 (germline): SGHVS, FQNEAQ. After removal of 4 bases from V and 8 bases from J, the junction contained 11 bases not matched to a gene. CDR3 in amino acids: CASSYAPGQGEEKLFF. The CDR3 DNA reads as TGTGCCAGCAGCTACGCACCGGGACAGGGCGAGGAAAAACTGTTTTTT.

V and J are TRBV7-2 and TRBJ2-3, with D tentatively TRBD2 (5 bases). Looked up from germline, CDR1 is SGHTA and CDR2 is FQGNSA. The CDR3 length is 16 residues. V dropped 2 bases and J dropped 0 bases, with 12 bases sitting between them. In nucleotides, the CDR3 is TGTGCCAGCAGCTTACGCCGAGGGCTTAGCACAGATACGCAGTATTTT. Translation: CASSLRRGLSTDTQYF. Filled out from reference TRBV7-2 and TRBJ2-3, the complete variable domain reads GAGVSQSPSNKVTEKGKDVELRCDPISGHTALYWYRQSLGQGLEFLIYFQGNSAPDKSGLPSDRFSAERTGGSVSTLTIQRTQQEDSAVYLCASSLRRGLSTDTQYFGPGTRLTVL.

This clone was counted only a few times. The rearrangement links TRBV5-6 to TRBJ2-1; TRBD2 matches 12 bases. Germline-derived CDR1 and CDR2 are SGHDT and YYEEEE. Unmatched junction bases numbered 7, after V lost 1 base and J lost 5 bases. The CDR3 totals 17 residues. CDR3 region: CASSLPSGRAGNNEQFF. The CDR3, as DNA: TGTGCCAGCAGCTTGCCTAGCGGGAGGGCCGGGAACAATGAGCAGTTCTTC.

The chain carries TRBV6-6 and TRBJ2-2; tentatively, D is TRBD2 (5 bases). The CDR3 loop spans 14 amino acids. Germline CDR1 and CDR2: MNHNY and SVGAGI (reference sequence). V lost 0 bases and J lost 7, with 9 bases in between. CDR3 in amino acids: CASSYSLAGGELFF. In DNA form, the CDR3 reads TGTGCCAGCAGTTACTCACTTGCGGGCGGGGAGCTGTTTTTT.

The CDR3: CASRPQGRQGAGEQYF. As DNA, the CDR3 is TGTGCCAGCAGACCCCAGGGACGTCAGGGGGCTGGCGAGCAGTACTTC. This rearrangement joins TRBV25-1 to TRBJ2-7, with 8 bases identical to TRBD1. V was clipped by 6 bases and J by 6 bases; unmatched bases: 16. CDR3 length: 16 amino acids. CDR1 is MGHDK and CDR2 is SYGVNS in the germline V gene.

This clone appeared a few times. V is TRBV20-1 and J is TRBJ2-2; no firm D call. V lost 5 bases and J 5 bases, leaving 3 bases between the germline ends. The CDR3 runs to 10 residues. Germline CDR1 reads DFQATT; CDR2 reads SNEGSKA (reference sequence). This chain's CDR3 is CSAPTGELFF. In DNA, the CDR3 is TGCAGTGCTCCAACCGGGGAGCTGTTTTTT.

This clone was recorded at least ten times. This chain uses TRBV27 with TRBJ1-6, with D possibly matching TRBD1 (5 bases). V lost 1 base, J lost 5 bases, and 18 bases lay in between. The CDR3 is made up of 18 amino acids. CDR1 is MNHEY and CDR2 is SMNVEV in the germline V gene (reference sequence). DNA for the CDR3: TGTGCCAGCAGTTTATGGGCTGGTGGGGGAGGAGATAATTCACCCCTCCACTTT. Protein sequence: CASSLWAGGGGDNSPLHF.

This clone was picked up a small number of times. This sequence joins TRBV10-3 and TRBJ2-5; tentatively, D is TRBD2 (6 bases). The CDR3 has 15 amino acids. Germline V gene data show CDR1 as ENHRY and CDR2 as SYGVKD. Trimming took 5 bases from V and 1 from J, leaving 14 bases between them. The CDR3 nucleotides are TGTGCCATCAGTTCAGACGGGACTTCCCAAGAGACCCAGTACTTC. Translated: CAISSDGTSQETQYF.

This sequence joins TRBV28 and TRBJ1-5; 8 bases match TRBD1. The CDR3 extends over 16 amino acids. CDR1 and CDR2 (germline): MDHEN, SYDVKM. J lost 1 base, V lost 4 bases, and 6 bases had no gene match. The CDR3 loop is CASSSLRTGSNQPQHF. The CDR3 coding sequence is TGTGCCAGCAGTTCACTTAGGACAGGGAGCAATCAGCCCCAGCATTTT. The whole variable domain, remainder taken from reference TRBV28 and TRBJ1-5, is DVKVTQSSRYLVKRTGEKVFLECVQDMDHENMFWYRQDPGLGLRLIYFSYDVKMKEKGDIPEGYSVSREKKERFSLILESASTNQTSMYLCASSSLRTGSNQPQHFGDGTRLSIL.